The 22 T cell receptor beta chains below all came from one sample that was sequenced in a study of blood T cell repertoires in COVID-19. The method was immunoSEQ multiplex PCR; TCRdb's version includes in-frame clones alone and lacks a portion of them. Among about 310,000 clones listed, about nine tenths were seen once. Sequencing used PBMCs or T cells enriched from blood (not recorded which). All receptors come from a woman between 18 and 29 years old who had recovered from COVID-19.

The count of this clone is one. The chain has TRBV15 and TRBJ2-1, with D maybe TRBD2 (6 bases). The CDR3 loop spans 13 amino acids. Germline CDR1 LNHNV, CDR2 YYDKDF (reference sequence). Trimming pared 6 bases from V and 7 bases from J, leaving 13 bases between. The CDR3 DNA reads TGTGCCACCAGAACTTCCGCGGGGAATGAGCAGTTCTTC. Its protein is CATRTSAGNEQFF.

V usage is TRBV6-4 and J usage is TRBJ1-5, with D tentatively TRBD1 (5 bases). The CDR3 runs to 13 residues. V lost 5 bases and J lost 6, with 11 bases in between. CDR1 is MRHNA and CDR2 is SNTAGT in the germline V gene. In nucleotides, the CDR3 is TGTGCCAGCAGTAAGGACATCCCTCAGCCCCAGCATTTT. This translates into CASSKDIPQPQHF.

This chain joins TRBV10-3 and TRBJ1-1, with D perhaps TRBD1 (6 bases). The CDR3 contains 14 residues. Germline lookup yields CDR1 ENHRY and CDR2 SYGVKD. V dropped 6 bases and J dropped 4 bases, with 15 bases sitting between them. CDR3: CAIRMDSGSTEAFF. Written as DNA, the CDR3 is TGTGCCATCAGGATGGACAGCGGGAGCACTGAAGCTTTCTTT.

This clone showed up just a few times. This rearrangement joins TRBV28 to TRBJ1-4; possible D gene TRBD1, 5 bases. Germline V gene sequence: CDR1 MDHEN, CDR2 SYDVKM. The CDR3 extends over 15 amino acids. Trimming took off 4 bases at V and 1 base at J, with 10 bases between the two ends. The CDR3 protein is CASSSNRLTNEKLFF. In nucleotides, the CDR3 is TGTGCCAGCAGTTCAAACAGGCTAACTAATGAAAAACTGTTTTTT. Looking up the rest from reference TRBV28 and TRBJ1-4 gives the full variable domain: DVKVTQSSRYLVKRTGEKVFLECVQDMDHENMFWYRQDPGLGLRLIYFSYDVKMKEKGDIPEGYSVSREKKERFSLILESASTNQTSMYLCASSSNRLTNEKLFFGSGTQLSVL.

This clone has only a few counts. The rearrangement links TRBV7-2 to TRBJ1-3, with TRBD1 as a possible D gene (5 bases). The ends were cut back, 5 bases at V and 4 bases at J, with 12 bases in the middle. The germline V gene encodes CDR1 SGHTA and CDR2 FQGNSA. This CDR3 comprises 14 residues. This chain's CDR3 is CASSPQGGGNTIYF. CDR3 DNA: TGTGCCAGCAGCCCGCAGGGTGGAGGAAACACCATATATTTT.

The rearrangement joins TRBV4-3 to TRBJ2-7, with TRBD1 identical over 8 bases. The CDR3 contains 15 residues. Germline loops: CDR1 LGHNA, CDR2 YSLEER. The junction had 8 bases not matched to a gene; V was cut back by 2 bases and J by 5 bases. CDR3 protein: CASSQFGQGRNEQYF. CDR3 nucleotide sequence: TGCGCCAGCAGCCAATTCGGACAGGGTAGGAACGAGCAGTACTTC.

Worth noting for this clone: Different DNA sequences within this sample yield the same CDR3. This chain links TRBV5-4 with TRBJ1-2, with D perhaps matching TRBD1 (6 bases). CDR1 and CDR2 from the germline V gene are SGHNT and YYREEE (reference sequence). The germline V and J ends were trimmed by 2 bases and 1 base, with 9 bases remaining between them. The CDR3 is 14 residues long. CDR3 loop: CASSFDRSNYGYTF. DNA for the CDR3: TGTGCCAGCAGCTTTGACAGGAGTAACTATGGCTACACCTTC.

The J gene is TRBJ1-2, the V gene TRBV6-5; no reliable D call. V was pared by 6 bases and J by 12 bases, with 23 bases between. The CDR3 runs 14 residues. Germline CDR1 and CDR2: MNHEY and SVGAGI. The DNA of the CDR3 is TGTGCCAGCAGCCCCACCCGACGGCGGGAATTCCACACCTTC. Protein: CASSPTRRREFHTF.

This chain joins TRBV19 and TRBJ2-2, with D maybe TRBD2 (6 bases). The germline V gene encodes CDR1 LNHDA and CDR2 SQIVND (reference sequence). With 0 bases removed from V and 6 bases from J, the gap between germline ends came to 8 bases. There are 14 residues in the CDR3. The CDR3 region has the DNA TGTGCCAGTAGTATAGATCCGGGGGCCGGGGAGCTGTTTTTT. It codes for CASSIDPGAGELFF.

The chain employs TRBV27 and TRBJ2-5, with D unclear. The CDR3 is 15 residues long. CDR1 is MNHEY, CDR2 SMNVEV, per germline (reference sequence). V was shortened by 4 bases and J by 4 bases, with 16 bases between the two germline ends. CDR3 coding DNA: TGTGCCAGCAGTTCCCTTCTGGCTGTGGCAGAGACCCAGTACTTC. This encodes CASSSLLAVAETQYF.

This chain uses TRBV5-1 with TRBJ2-7, with 8 bases aligning to TRBD1. The V gene end was trimmed by 4 bases and the J gene end by 4 bases; junction bases not matched to a gene: 10. The CDR3 extends over 15 amino acids. CDR1 SGHRS and CDR2 YFSETQ come from the germline V gene. The CDR3 bases are TGCGCCAGCAGCCCCCGGACAGGGAATCTTTACGAGCAGTACTTC. Translation gives CASSPRTGNLYEQYF.

The CDR3 spells CASSLSPGLAEYNEQFF. The CDR3 DNA reads as TGTGCCAGCAGCTTAAGTCCCGGACTAGCGGAGTACAATGAGCAGTTCTTC. The rearrangement joins TRBV7-3 to TRBJ2-1; 10 nucleotides line up with TRBD2. Germline V gene data show CDR1 as SGHTA and CDR2 as FQGTGA. V was pared by 1 base and J by 4 bases, with 7 bases of the junction left unmatched. The CDR3 loop spans 17 amino acids.

The chain joins TRBV7-3 to TRBJ2-7; the D gene is possibly TRBD1 (6 bases). The germline gives CDR1 SGHTA, CDR2 FQGTGA. V dropped 1 base and J dropped 6 bases, with 10 bases sitting between them. This CDR3 comprises 13 residues. The CDR3 nucleotides are TGTGCCAGCAGCTTAAATCCCAGGGGCGAGCAGTACTTC. Translation gives CASSLNPRGEQYF.

The rearrangement joins TRBV28 to TRBJ1-5; 11 nucleotides match TRBD1. Germline V gives CDR1 MDHEN, CDR2 SYDVKM. Trimming took 6 bases from V and 6 from J; bases not matched to a gene: 10. The CDR3 is 16 amino acids. The CDR3 sequence is CASSVLGTGGIQPQHF. The CDR3 DNA reads as TGTGCCAGCAGCGTCCTTGGGACAGGGGGGATTCAGCCCCAGCATTTT.

The V gene is TRBV27, the J gene TRBJ1-4, with 7 bases lining up with TRBD1. This CDR3 comprises 16 residues. The V and J ends lost 0 bases and 5 bases, in that order; junction bases with no gene match: 6. Germline V CDR1 and CDR2: MNHEY, SMNVEV (reference sequence). The CDR3 protein is CASSLSPQGGNEKLFF. The CDR3 DNA is TGTGCCAGCAGTTTATCGCCTCAGGGGGGAAATGAAAAACTGTTTTTT. The variable domain in full, with the rest retrieved from reference TRBV27 and TRBJ1-4, is EAQVTQNPRYLITVTGKKLTVTCSQNMNHEYMSWYRQDPGLGLRQIYYSMNVEVTDKGDVPEGYKVSRKEKRNFPLILESPSPNQTSLYFCASSLSPQGGNEKLFFGSGTQLSVL.

J is TRBJ1-1 and V is TRBV27, with 7 positions matching TRBD1. CDR3 length: 13 amino acids. The ends lost 5 bases at V and 5 bases at J; junction bases unmatched: 5. Germline CDR1 reads MNHEY; CDR2 reads SMNVEV (reference sequence). The CDR3 here is CASSVQQGTEAFF. CDR3 in DNA: TGTGCCAGCAGTGTACAACAGGGGACTGAAGCTTTCTTT.

This clone appeared once. The chain links TRBV15 to TRBJ2-7; D is ambiguous. Germline CDR1 and CDR2: LNHNV and YYDKDF (reference sequence). This CDR3 has 15 residues. The V gene lost 0 bases and the J gene lost 3 bases, with 12 bases spanning the gap. The CDR3 loop reads CATSRDPSGFYEQYF. CDR3 nucleotides: TGTGCCACCAGCAGAGATCCTTCAGGCTTCTACGAGCAGTACTTC. Supplemented by reference TRBV15 and TRBJ2-7, the full variable domain reads DAMVIQNPRYQVTQFGKPVTLSCSQTLNHNVMYWYQQKSSQAPKLLFHYYDKDFNNEADTPDNFQSRRPNTSFCFLDIRSPGLGDTAMYLCATSRDPSGFYEQYFGPGTRLTVT.

The chain has TRBV29-1 and TRBJ1-1, with TRBD1 identical over 8 bases. Germline V gene sequence: CDR1 SQVTM, CDR2 ANQGSEA. Losses at the gene ends were 6 bases for V and 5 bases for J; bases not matched to a gene: 8. The length of the CDR3 is 13 residues. Here the CDR3 DNA reads TGCAGCGTACACAGGGGGGGGTTGACTGAAGCTTTCTTT. This encodes CSVHRGGLTEAFF.

The genes are TRBV5-6 and TRBJ2-5; no clear D. V was trimmed by 4 bases and J by 1 base, leaving 5 bases between them. This CDR3 region has 12 residues. Germline CDR1 is SGHDT and CDR2 is YYEEEE. Written as DNA, the CDR3 is TGTGCCAGCAGCCTAGTCCAAGAGACCCAGTACTTC. This sequence encodes CASSLVQETQYF.

This chain uses TRBV7-2 with TRBJ2-4, with 10 bases that match TRBD1. The CDR3 extends over 16 amino acids. J was trimmed by 6 bases and V by 3 bases; bases with no gene match: 8. Per the germline V gene, CDR1 is SGHTA and CDR2 is FQGNSA. The chain's CDR3 is CASSFEPRDRGNIQYF. CDR3 sequence (DNA): TGTGCCAGCAGCTTCGAGCCCCGGGACAGGGGAAACATTCAGTACTTC.

J is TRBJ1-4 and V is TRBV10-3; D might be TRBD1 (5 bases). V was trimmed by 0 bases and J by 6 bases, leaving 11 bases between them. Germline CDR1 reads ENHRY; CDR2 reads SYGVKD. There are 15 residues in the CDR3. The CDR3 coding sequence is TGTGCCATCAGTGAGTCCGGGGGGGTATATGAAAAACTGTTTTTT. Its translation is CAISESGGVYEKLFF.

The chain recombines TRBV6-5 with TRBJ2-7, with D perhaps matching TRBD2 (6 bases). The CDR3 has 13 residues. Trimming took 6 bases from V and 5 from J, leaving 14 bases between them. CDR1 is MNHEY, CDR2 SVGAGI, per germline. CDR3 DNA sequence: TGTGCCAGCAGCTCTGGGGGGATCCACGAGCAGTACTTC. Residues: CASSSGGIHEQYF.